This TCR beta chain came from a study of T cells in Graves' hyperthyroidism and ophthalmopathy (dated by TCRdb to the late 2010s). At the level of the whole study: To identify TCR V-J signatures that set the groups apart, the researchers used a discovery cohort of about a hundred patients, made up of under 50 with Graves' ophthalmopathy and about 55 with stable Graves' hyperthyroidism. An independent validation cohort of fewer than 20 hyperthyroidism patients and over 15 patients who later progressed to ophthalmopathy tested prospective prediction of ophthalmopathy. The 100 discovery patients were randomly split 7:3 into training and test sets. Thyroid tissue and blood T-cell repertoires from six Graves' hyperthyroidism patients were also compared in the study. Once sampling was done, hyperthyroidism patients were given methimazole at a starting dose of 30 mg daily, whereas ophthalmopathy patients were given high-dose intravenous methylprednisolone. TCR Vbeta CDR3 sequencing of approximately 140 peripheral blood samples (over 40 ophthalmopathy, 75 hyperthyroidism and roughly 17 progressor patients) is reported in the paper. Broader findings and caveats from the paper: Sample size was not statistically predetermined, and blinding of investigators to group allocation was not performed. Most expanded thyroid clonotypes (frequency above 0.001) were also detected in blood, suggesting blood repertoires may reflect thyroid immune responses. In validation, the model predicted progression to ophthalmopathy a median of about 6 months before onset, with over 60% sensitivity and roughly 72% specificity. In cross-validation, a model built on a 13 V-J signature told ophthalmopathy apart from stable hyperthyroidism with 87.88% sensitivity and around 83% specificity, and in testing the same model reached 80%/75%.

The TCR beta CDR3 regions were amplified from RNA transcripts. The TCR CDR3 was subjected to a first round of RT-PCR using the HTBI primer set and the Qiagen OneStep RT-PCR kit. The libraries were constructed in a second round of multiplex PCR and then size-selected and purified. The libraries were sequenced on an Illumina HiSeq2000 using paired-end 100 bp reads. The paper's processing steps were these. SOAPnuke was used to process the raw data, throwing out any read that contained adapters or uncalled bases, had a mean Phred below 15, or lacked an exact constant-primer or identifier match. High-quality paired reads were merged using COPE v1.2.5, and each unique nucleotide sequence was defined as a clonotype. MiTCR v1.1 was used to align clonotypes to the IMGT TRBV, TRBD and TRBJ reference segments. The analysis was restricted to V-J combinations with a frequency above 0.0001, which together covered just over 99% of the repertoires. A TCS score was defined as the ratio between F50 (clonal expansion) and ExV (chaos), using BLOSUM62-based TCRdist between CDR3 peptides within each V-J. Welch's t-statistics and random forest reduced around 550 V-J features to roughly 13, which were used in a naive Bayes classifier (R e1071). Thyroid-blood repertoire similarity was quantified with the Morisita-Horn index. TCRdb trimmed public reads at Q25 via fastp, called clones via MiXCR and kept in-frame beta chains. Every CDR3 protein is listed once, alongside the most common genes and DNA of its rows. The V and J calls here are based on TCRdb, not the publication. For this sample there are 500,000 to 600,000 distinct CDR3 sequences; around 42% appear just once. Around 7.7% of the sample is in the top ten clones.

This clonotype was found many times. The antigen it recognizes is unknown. Within one base of it there is no much larger clone, and no base qualities were kept. The CDR3 starts with the cysteine, ends with the phenylalanine, and has 17 residues. Only the CDR3 DNA stays, 51 bases, in frame from base 1. Via the germline V gene, CDR1 is SGHRS and CDR2 YFSETQ. From V the trimming removes 3 bases and from J it removes 0 bases, while the gene matches leave 7 bases of the junction unaccounted for. Stable Graves' hyperthyroidism was defined as no progression to ophthalmopathy during 18 months of follow-up. The hyperthyroidism patients were between 18 and 65 years old and newly diagnosed, with a disease duration of less than 2 months. Exclusion was applied to patients with uncontrolled infections, other autoimmune diseases, pregnancy or lactation. Clinical symptoms, serum thyroxine and TRAb, thyroid ultrasound, and orbital computed tomography formed the basis for the diagnoses. Total RNA was extracted with Trizol reagent, and quality was checked on an Agilent 2100 Bioanalyzer.

Sequenced sample: peripheral blood or thyroid tissue (not recorded which). This clonotype originated in a woman aged 18-29 years with Graves' hyperthyroidism. Here the chain combines TRBV5-1 and TRBJ2-2, with TRBD2 matching 8 junction bases. The CDR3 in this case is CASSSYQLAANTGELFF. The DNA reads TGCGCCAGCAGCTCCTACCAACTAGCGGCGAACACCGGGGAGCTGTTTTTT. Where the CDR3 stops, the reference TRBV5-1 and TRBJ2-2 genes take over; the full variable domain is KAGVTQTPRYLIKTRGQQVTLSCSPISGHRSVSWYQQTPGQGLQFLFEYFSETQRNKGNFPGRFSGRQFSNSRSEMNVSTLELGDSALYLCASSSYQLAANTGELFFGEGSRLTVL.